Shown below are 27 T cell receptor beta chains from a single sample sequenced in a study of blood T cell repertoires in COVID-19. Measured with immunoSEQ multiplex PCR; TCRdb has only the in-frame clones, and not every one. This table has roughly 260,000 clones, approximately 90% appearing once. The material sequenced was PBMCs or T cells enriched from blood (not recorded which). The receptors were gathered from a woman in her twenties or thirties with acute COVID-19.

This chain joins TRBV5-1 and TRBJ2-2; D is uncertain. The V gene's germline CDR1 is SGHRS and CDR2 YFSETQ. This CDR3 is 16 amino acids long. Trimming left V 0 bases short and J 0 bases short, with 9 bases between. The CDR3 DNA follows: TGCGCCAGCAGCTTGGGTGAGGAACCGAACACCGGGGAGCTGTTTTTT. This codes for CASSLGEEPNTGELFF.

DNA for the CDR3: TGTGCCAGTAGTATGGACAGGGAGGCTGAAGCTTTCTTT. Protein product: CASSMDREAEAFF. The genes are TRBV19 and TRBJ1-1; 8 bases map to TRBD1. The CDR3 totals 13 residues. Per the germline V gene, CDR1 is LNHDA and CDR2 is SQIVND (reference sequence). V shed 3 bases and J 6 bases; nucleotides not matched to a gene: 3. Using reference TRBV19 and TRBJ1-1 for the parts outside the CDR3, the full variable domain is DGGITQSPKYLFRKEGQNVTLSCEQNLNHDAMYWYRQDPGQGLRLIYYSQIVNDFQKGDIAEGYSVSREKKESFPLTVTSAQKNPTAFYLCASSMDREAEAFFGQGTRLTVV.

The genes are TRBV5-1 and TRBJ2-7; maybe TRBD2 (5 bases). CDR3 length: 15 residues. Germline V lookup: CDR1 SGHRS, CDR2 YFSETQ. Trimming removed 5 bases from V and 0 bases from J, with 15 bases in between. The CDR3 is CASSGQRTASYEQYF. CDR3 nucleotides: TGCGCCAGCAGTGGCCAGAGGACTGCCTCCTACGAGCAGTACTTC.

The chain carries TRBV12-5 and TRBJ1-3; D is ambiguous. The CDR3 is made up of 17 amino acids. With 1 base removed from V and 0 bases from J, the gap between germline ends came to 13 bases. CDR1 is LGHNT and CDR2 is FRNRAP in the germline V gene. DNA of the CDR3: TGTGCTAGTGGTTTGGACGTCGATGAGATCTCTGGAAACACCATATATTTT. It translates to CASGLDVDEISGNTIYF.

This chain joins TRBV5-5 and TRBJ2-3; possible D gene TRBD2, 6 bases. CDR3 length equals 13 residues. Germline V gene sequence: CDR1 SGHKS, CDR2 YYEKEE (reference sequence). The V end was cut by 4 bases, the J end by 5 bases, with 11 bases between. The CDR3 here is CASSGGIEDTQYF. Written as DNA, the CDR3 is TGTGCCAGCAGCGGGGGGATCGAAGATACGCAGTATTTT. The complete variable domain, with remaining parts taken from reference TRBV5-5 and TRBJ2-3, reads DAGVTQSPTHLIKTRGQQVTLRCSPISGHKSVSWYQQVLGQGPQFIFQYYEKEERGRGNFPDRFSARQFPNYSSELNVNALLLGDSALYLCASSGGIEDTQYFGPGTRLTVL.

The chain recombines TRBV18 with TRBJ2-3, with 11 bases that match TRBD1. With 6 bases clipped from V and 5 bases from J, the junction kept 10 bases outside the gene matches. This CDR3 has 16 residues. Germline values: CDR1 KGHSH, CDR2 LQKENI. The CDR3, as DNA: TGTGCCAGCTCCCGCGCCAGGACAGGGGGCGAAGATACGCAGTATTTT. Translated, it gives CASSRARTGGEDTQYF.

The chain has TRBV10-3 and TRBJ1-3, with a possible D match to TRBD1 (5 bases). CDR1 is ENHRY, CDR2 SYGVKD, per germline. The ends were cut back, 9 bases at V and 4 bases at J, with 7 bases in the middle. This CDR3 region has 11 residues. The CDR3 loop reads CAIGGGNTIYF. The DNA of the CDR3 is TGTGCCATTGGGGGGGGAAACACCATATATTTT.

The chain joins TRBV18 to TRBJ1-4; D is undetermined. Germline lookup yields CDR1 KGHSH and CDR2 LQKENI. The CDR3 has 13 residues. The V and J ends lost 4 bases and 7 bases respectively, with 10 bases between them. CDR3 loop: CASSLGLVEKLFF. For the CDR3, the DNA is TGTGCCAGCTCACTAGGACTAGTTGAAAAACTGTTTTTT.

This chain links TRBV10-3 with TRBJ1-5, with TRBD1 identical over 9 bases. Germline loops: CDR1 ENHRY, CDR2 SYGVKD. J was trimmed by 9 bases and V by 6 bases; bases with no gene match: 6. CDR3 length: 13 residues. The CDR3 protein is CAIRGQGLGPQHF. DNA of the CDR3: TGTGCCATCAGGGGACAGGGCCTGGGGCCCCAGCATTTT.

The chain recombines TRBV2 with TRBJ1-4; a possible D gene is TRBD1 (5 bases). Per germline, CDR1 SNHLY and CDR2 FYNNEI. Trimming left V 5 bases short and J 4 bases short, with 14 bases between. The CDR3 sequence is 15 residues long. The CDR3 sequence is CASSYETAYNEKLFF. The DNA for the CDR3 is TGTGCCAGCAGTTATGAGACAGCCTATAATGAAAAACTGTTTTTT.

The count of this clone is one. The chain couples TRBV12-3 or TRBV12-4 to TRBJ2-3; unclear D gene. Trimming removed 5 bases from V and 2 bases from J, with 8 bases in between. The CDR3 covers 13 residues. DNA for the CDR3: TGTGCCAGCAGTGTCCCCTTCACAGATACGCAGTATTTT. This sequence encodes CASSVPFTDTQYF.

The chain is built from TRBV10-1 and TRBJ2-1; 10 nucleotides line up with TRBD2. Germline-derived CDR1 and CDR2 are WNHNN and SYGVQD (reference sequence). The CDR3 spans 15 residues. V was clipped by 4 bases and J by 7 bases; unmatched bases: 7. The CDR3 DNA follows: TGCGCCAGCAGTGTAGCGGGGGGCCCCAATAATGAGCAGTTCTTC. It encodes CASSVAGGPNNEQFF.

The genes are TRBV12-3 or TRBV12-4 and TRBJ1-1; no definite D call. V lost 1 base to trimming and J lost 7 bases, with 7 bases between them. The CDR3 length is 12 residues. The CDR3 nucleotides are TGTGCCAGCAGTTTAGGTGCAGTTGAAGCTTTCTTT. Translating gives CASSLGAVEAFF.

This sequence joins TRBV7-2 and TRBJ1-2; D uncertain. Germline CDR1 reads SGHTA; CDR2 reads FQGNSA. The CDR3 has 15 amino acids. The ends were cut back, 1 base at V and 3 bases at J, with 12 bases in the middle. Written as DNA, the CDR3 is TGTGCCAGCAGCTTAGTCAACTTAGATTACTATGGCTACACCTTC. Its protein product is CASSLVNLDYYGYTF.

The chain has TRBV3-1 (or the pseudogene TRBV3-2) and TRBJ2-2; D not certain. V was cut by 6 bases and J by 5 bases, with 10 bases left in between. The CDR3 has 13 residues. Per germline, CDR1 LGHDT and CDR2 YNNKEL (reference sequence). The CDR3 spells CASRPPLTGELFF. The CDR3 DNA reads as TGTGCCAGCAGACCGCCGCTAACCGGGGAGCTGTTTTTT.

This chain joins TRBV10-3 and TRBJ1-2; perhaps TRBD1 as D (5 bases). Germline CDR1 and CDR2: ENHRY and SYGVKD. The CDR3 has 17 amino acids. Trimming left V 0 bases short and J 1 base short, with 15 bases between. The CDR3 here is CAISESLGQPLNYGYTF. The CDR3 coding sequence is TGTGCCATCAGTGAGTCGCTGGGGCAGCCCCTTAACTATGGCTACACCTTC.

V gene TRBV18 combines with J gene TRBJ2-7, with D perhaps TRBD2 (5 bases). V lost 1 base to trimming and J lost 5 bases, with 15 bases between them. CDR3 length: 15 amino acids. Germline loops: CDR1 KGHSH, CDR2 LQKENI. CDR3 sequence: CASSPQSGSGNEQYF. CDR3 nucleotide sequence: TGTGCCAGCTCACCACAGTCGGGGTCGGGGAACGAGCAGTACTTC.

This chain uses TRBV4-3 with TRBJ1-3; D may be TRBD1 (6 bases). The CDR3 extends over 13 amino acids. CDR1 and CDR2 (germline): LGHNA, YSLEER. Trimming stripped 1 base from V and 9 bases from J, with 10 bases between. The CDR3 here is CASSQGRGGTIYF. The CDR3 bases are TGCGCCAGCAGCCAAGGGAGGGGGGGCACCATATATTTT.

This clone has a handful of counts. The chain combines TRBV2 with TRBJ1-2; TRBD1 agrees at 9 bases. The germline V gene encodes CDR1 SNHLY and CDR2 FYNNEI. V gave up 5 bases and J gave up 6 bases; unmatched junction bases: 7. CDR3 length: 14 amino acids. The CDR3 DNA is TGTGCCAGCAGTTATCTGACAGGGGGAGATGGCTACACCTTC. Its translation is CASSYLTGGDGYTF.

The chain has TRBV4-3 and TRBJ2-7; 7 bases align to TRBD1. The V and J ends lost 4 bases and 3 bases, in that order; junction bases with no gene match: 9. The CDR3 is made up of 15 amino acids. Germline assignment: CDR1 LGHNA and CDR2 YSLEER. The CDR3 loop reads CASSPTHGQVYEQYF. As DNA, the CDR3 is TGCGCCAGCAGCCCCACCCACGGACAGGTCTACGAGCAGTACTTC.

This chain links TRBV7-8 with TRBJ1-5; 7 nucleotides match TRBD1. V lost 4 bases to trimming and J lost 3 bases; unmatched junction nucleotides: 12. The CDR3 loop spans 17 amino acids. Looked up from germline, CDR1 is SGHVS and CDR2 is FQNEAQ. The CDR3 bases are TGTGCCAGCAGCTCCCTCGGGGGGGACAGCTTCAATCAGCCCCAGCATTTT. This encodes CASSSLGGDSFNQPQHF.

In this sample, this clone turned up once. J is TRBJ2-3 and V is TRBV7-8; D possibly corresponds to TRBD1 (7 bases). Germline CDR1 reads SGHVS; CDR2 reads FQNEAQ. The CDR3 extends over 19 amino acids. Trimming stripped 2 bases from V and 2 bases from J, with 23 bases between. CDR3 amino acids: CASSLFAGQITSNTDTQYF. The DNA for the CDR3 is TGTGCCAGCAGCTTATTTGCGGGACAGATAACCTCTAACACAGATACGCAGTATTTT. The complete variable domain, with remaining parts taken from reference TRBV7-8 and TRBJ2-3, reads GAGVSQSPRYKVAKRGQDVALRCDPISGHVSLFWYQQALGQGPEFLTYFQNEAQLDKSGLPSDRFFAERPEGSVSTLKIQRTQQEDSAVYLCASSLFAGQITSNTDTQYFGPGTRLTVL.

The CDR3 region is CASGLASTAPQYF. The CDR3 DNA is TGTGCTAGTGGTTTGGCTTCGACTGCGCCCCAGTACTTC. This chain joins TRBV12-5 and TRBJ2-5; D unresolved. The V end lost 1 base, the J end lost 9 bases, and 12 bases lay between the germline ends. This CDR3 region has 13 residues. Per the germline V gene, CDR1 is LGHNT and CDR2 is FRNRAP.

V and J are TRBV10-3 and TRBJ2-6; no reliable D call. V shed 0 bases and J shed 0 bases, with 9 bases lying between them. The CDR3 is made up of 17 amino acids. Germline loops: CDR1 ENHRY, CDR2 SYGVKD. The CDR3 DNA reads TGTGCCATCAGTGAGTCCATACACCGCTCTGGGGCCAACGTCCTGACTTTC. Its translation is CAISESIHRSGANVLTF.

The chain has TRBV10-2 and TRBJ2-7; 8 nucleotides align to TRBD1. V shed 5 bases, J shed 3 bases, and the junction held 6 bases outside the gene matches. The CDR3 is 14 amino acids. Germline V CDR1 and CDR2: WSHSY, SAAADI. The CDR3 nucleotides read TGCGCCAGCAGTACTGACAGGGGCAGCTACGAGCAGTACTTC. Translating gives CASSTDRGSYEQYF.

The chain combines TRBV7-2 with TRBJ1-4; 12 bases are a match to TRBD1. Looked up from germline, CDR1 is SGHTA and CDR2 is FQGNSA. The CDR3 is made up of 19 amino acids. Losses at the gene ends were 2 bases for V and 3 bases for J; bases not matched to a gene: 10. The DNA of the CDR3 is TGTGCCAGCAGCTTAATTCCGGGACAGGGGGCTGAGGCTAATGAAAAACTGTTTTTT. Translation: CASSLIPGQGAEANEKLFF.

Here the CDR3 reads CASSPANYGYTF. DNA for the CDR3: TGTGCCAGCAGTCCAGCTAACTATGGCTACACCTTC. The gene calls are TRBV12-3 or TRBV12-4 and TRBJ1-2; D is undetermined. The CDR3 is made up of 12 amino acids. V shed 5 bases and J shed 0 bases, with 4 bases lying between them.